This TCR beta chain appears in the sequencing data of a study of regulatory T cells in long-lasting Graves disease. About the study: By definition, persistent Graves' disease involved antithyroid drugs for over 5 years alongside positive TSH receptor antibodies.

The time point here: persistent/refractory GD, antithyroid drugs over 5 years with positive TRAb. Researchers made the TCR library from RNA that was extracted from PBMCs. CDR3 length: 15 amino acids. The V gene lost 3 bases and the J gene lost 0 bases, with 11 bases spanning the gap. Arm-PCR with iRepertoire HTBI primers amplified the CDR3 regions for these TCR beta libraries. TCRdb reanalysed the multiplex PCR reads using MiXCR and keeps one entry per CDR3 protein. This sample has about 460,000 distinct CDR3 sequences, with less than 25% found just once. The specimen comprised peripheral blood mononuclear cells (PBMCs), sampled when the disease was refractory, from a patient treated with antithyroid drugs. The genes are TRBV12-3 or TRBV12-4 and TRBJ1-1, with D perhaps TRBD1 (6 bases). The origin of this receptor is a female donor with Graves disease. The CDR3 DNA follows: TGTGCCAGCAGTTTTGGGGGGGCGGTGAACACTGAAGCTTTCTTT. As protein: CASSFGGAVNTEAFF.